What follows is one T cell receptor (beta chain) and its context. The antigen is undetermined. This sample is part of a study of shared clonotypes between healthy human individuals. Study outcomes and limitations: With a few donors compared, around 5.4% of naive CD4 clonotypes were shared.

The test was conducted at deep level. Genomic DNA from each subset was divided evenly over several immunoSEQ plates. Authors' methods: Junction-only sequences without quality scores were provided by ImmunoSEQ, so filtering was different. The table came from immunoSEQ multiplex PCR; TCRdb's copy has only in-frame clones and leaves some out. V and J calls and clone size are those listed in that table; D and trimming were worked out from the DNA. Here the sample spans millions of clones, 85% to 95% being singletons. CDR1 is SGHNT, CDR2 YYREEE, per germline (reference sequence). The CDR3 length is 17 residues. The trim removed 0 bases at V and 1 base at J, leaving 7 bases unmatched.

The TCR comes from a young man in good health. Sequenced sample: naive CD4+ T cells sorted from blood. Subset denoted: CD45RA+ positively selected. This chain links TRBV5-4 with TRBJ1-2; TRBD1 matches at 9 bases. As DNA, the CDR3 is TGTGCCAGCAGCTTGGGGGGACAGGGACAATTTAACTATGGCTACACCTTC. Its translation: CASSLGGQGQFNYGYTF.